Following are 23 T cell receptor beta chains from one sample sequenced in a study of shared clonotypes between healthy human individuals. Here immunoSEQ multiplex PCR was the method, and the copy in TCRdb shows in-frame clones only, minus some. The sample contains approximately 1,500,000 clones, around 98% of which appear only once. The sequenced sample was naive CD4+ T cells sorted from blood. This sample's subset: CD45RA+ positively selected. These TCRs come from a man younger than 45 in good health.

This chain uses TRBV5-1 with TRBJ1-2; maybe TRBD1 (6 bases). CDR1 SGHRS and CDR2 YFSETQ come from the germline V gene. The germline V and J ends were trimmed by 2 bases and 4 bases, with 12 bases remaining between them. This CDR3 is built from 14 residues. In nucleotides, the CDR3 is TGCGCCAGCAGCTTATCAGGGGAGGGCTATGGCTACACCTTC. Its protein product is CASSLSGEGYGYTF.

This chain connects TRBV4-1 to TRBJ2-5; TRBD1 agrees at 7 bases. The junction had 3 bases not matched to a gene; V was cut back by 2 bases and J by 0 bases. The CDR3 covers 15 residues. Germline loops: CDR1 MGHRA, CDR2 YSYEKL. The chain's CDR3 is CASSQPQGNQETQYF. Here the CDR3 DNA reads TGCGCCAGCAGCCAACCACAGGGGAACCAAGAGACCCAGTACTTC.

The chain has TRBV5-6 and TRBJ2-7; D gene uncertain. This CDR3 region has 14 residues. CDR1 and CDR2 from the germline V gene are SGHDT and YYEEEE. The V end was cut by 2 bases, the J end by 2 bases, with 11 bases between. In nucleotides, the CDR3 is TGTGCCAGCAGCTTTCAGGCGGACGCCTACGAGCAGTACTTC. It yields the protein CASSFQADAYEQYF.

The rearrangement links TRBV28 to TRBJ2-1, with 11 bases aligning to TRBD2. With V trimmed by 9 bases and J by 3 bases, 7 bases remained unmatched. Per the germline V gene, CDR1 is MDHEN and CDR2 is SYDVKM. CDR3 length: 15 amino acids. The CDR3 coding sequence is TGTGCCAGTCATAAGCTAGCGGGAGGCTACAATGAGCAGTTCTTC. This codes for CASHKLAGGYNEQFF.

The V and J genes are TRBV5-1 and TRBJ2-2, with D hard to call. Trimming took 6 bases from V and 1 from J, leaving 25 bases between them. The CDR3 consists of 19 residues. CDR1 is SGHRS and CDR2 is YFSETQ in the germline V gene. CDR3 residues: CASNLRDESETKNTGELFF. CDR3 in DNA: TGCGCCAGCAACCTTCGCGACGAGTCTGAGACAAAGAACACCGGGGAGCTGTTTTTT. Based on the CDR3 plus reference TRBV5-1 and TRBJ2-2, the full variable domain is KAGVTQTPRYLIKTRGQQVTLSCSPISGHRSVSWYQQTPGQGLQFLFEYFSETQRNKGNFPGRFSGRQFSNSRSEMNVSTLELGDSALYLCASNLRDESETKNTGELFFGEGSRLTVL.

This chain connects TRBV29-1 to TRBJ2-2; possibly TRBD1 for D (6 bases). Germline V lookup: CDR1 SQVTM, CDR2 ANQGSEA. This CDR3 contains 14 residues. V was cut by 4 bases and J by 0 bases, with 9 bases left in between. The CDR3 spells CSVGQGTNTGELFF. The CDR3 DNA reads TGCAGCGTTGGGCAGGGGACGAACACCGGGGAGCTGTTTTTT.

This rearrangement joins TRBV15 to TRBJ2-3, with TRBD1 identical over 8 bases. The CDR3 loop spans 16 amino acids. Germline loops: CDR1 LNHNV, CDR2 YYDKDF (reference sequence). The V segment lost 5 bases and the J segment 3 bases; nucleotides outside the gene matches: 10. CDR3 sequence: CATSLRRDRITDTQYF. The CDR3 nucleotides are TGTGCCACCAGCCTTCGAAGGGACAGGATAACAGATACGCAGTATTTT.

V gene TRBV15 combines with J gene TRBJ2-4; maybe TRBD1 (5 bases). The V and J ends lost 7 bases and 9 bases respectively, with 10 bases between them. Germline CDR1 LNHNV, CDR2 YYDKDF (reference sequence). This CDR3 is 11 amino acids long. DNA for the CDR3: TGTGCCACCACCAGGGATGGCATTCAGTACTTC. Protein: CATTRDGIQYF.

V and J are TRBV6-5 and TRBJ1-5; D is unclear. Per germline, CDR1 MNHEY and CDR2 SVGAGI. The V end was cut by 6 bases, the J end by 1 base, with 13 bases between. This CDR3 region has 15 residues. The CDR3 protein is CASRPPGDSNQPQHF. The DNA for the CDR3 is TGTGCCAGCAGACCTCCGGGTGACAGCAATCAGCCCCAGCATTTT.

The chain combines TRBV6-1 with TRBJ2-5; 7 nucleotides align to TRBD1. This CDR3 comprises 17 residues. The germline V gene has CDR1 MNHNS and CDR2 SASEGT. The trim removed 1 base at V and 3 bases at J, leaving 11 bases unmatched. The CDR3 bases are TGTGCCAGCAGTGAAGGGGGCAGGGGGACCCATAAAGAGACCCAGTACTTC. Translated, it gives CASSEGGRGTHKETQYF.

J is TRBJ1-2 and V is TRBV6-5, with D tentatively TRBD1 (5 bases). The germline V and J ends were trimmed by 1 base and 4 bases, with 13 bases remaining between them. CDR3 length: 15 residues. CDR1 and CDR2 from the germline V gene are MNHEY and SVGAGI. In DNA, the CDR3 is TGTGCCAGCAGTTACTTCGACAGCTCCCTCTATGGCTACACCTTC. The encoded protein is CASSYFDSSLYGYTF.

The chain recombines TRBV28 with TRBJ2-7; D may be TRBD1 or TRBD2 (5 bases each). CDR1 and CDR2 (germline): MDHEN, SYDVKM. The CDR3 is made up of 14 amino acids. Trimming removed 3 bases at V and 4 bases at J, with 13 bases between. The CDR3 sequence is CASSFGGRAYEQYF. CDR3 nucleotide sequence: TGTGCCAGCAGTTTTGGAGGCAGGGCTTACGAGCAGTACTTC.

The gene calls are TRBV7-2 and TRBJ2-7; D not certain. Trimming pared 0 bases from V and 4 bases from J, leaving 13 bases between. Germline lookup yields CDR1 SGHTA and CDR2 FQGNSA. This CDR3 contains 15 residues. The CDR3 loop reads CASSLARYPPYEQYF. CDR3 nucleotide sequence: TGTGCCAGCAGCTTAGCGCGGTATCCTCCGTACGAGCAGTACTTC.

V and J are TRBV19 and TRBJ2-2; 9 nucleotides align to TRBD1. CDR1 is LNHDA and CDR2 is SQIVND in the germline V gene (reference sequence). V trimming: 3 bases; J trimming: 6 bases; junction bases outside the gene matches: 14. The CDR3 consists of 18 residues. The CDR3 loop is CASSISPVWTGEAGELFF. CDR3 sequence (DNA): TGTGCCAGTAGTATTTCCCCCGTTTGGACAGGGGAAGCCGGGGAGCTGTTTTTT. The complete variable domain, with remaining parts taken from reference TRBV19 and TRBJ2-2, reads DGGITQSPKYLFRKEGQNVTLSCEQNLNHDAMYWYRQDPGQGLRLIYYSQIVNDFQKGDIAEGYSVSREKKESFPLTVTSAQKNPTAFYLCASSISPVWTGEAGELFFGEGSRLTVL.

The gene calls are TRBV7-9 and TRBJ1-2, with D tentatively TRBD1 (5 bases). This CDR3 region has 16 residues. V dropped 5 bases and J dropped 4 bases, with 20 bases sitting between them. Germline loops: CDR1 SEHNR, CDR2 FQNEAQ (reference sequence). The CDR3 DNA sequence: TGTGCCAGCAGCGAACAGACCCCGGGGGTTACCTATGGCTACACCTTC. As protein: CASSEQTPGVTYGYTF.

This rearrangement joins TRBV28 to TRBJ1-1; D is ambiguous. CDR3 length: 14 residues. The V and J ends lost 3 bases and 1 base respectively, with 9 bases between them. Germline lookup yields CDR1 MDHEN and CDR2 SYDVKM. CDR3 in amino acids: CASSFLGENTEAFF. In nucleotides, the CDR3 is TGTGCCAGCAGTTTCCTCGGTGAGAACACTGAAGCTTTCTTT.

This clone was seen only a few times. The chain couples TRBV30 to TRBJ1-5; unclear D gene. CDR1 and CDR2 (germline): GTSNPN, SVGIG (reference sequence). This CDR3 is 13 amino acids long. Trimming removed 3 bases from V and 3 bases from J, with 9 bases in between. The CDR3 sequence is CAWSGQNNQPQHF. The CDR3 nucleotides read TGTGCCTGGAGCGGCCAGAACAATCAGCCCCAGCATTTT.

CDR3 sequence (DNA): TGCGCCAGCAGCTTCCAGGGCTCCTCTGGAAACACCATATATTTT. This gives the protein CASSFQGSSGNTIYF. The gene calls are TRBV5-1 and TRBJ1-3, with a weak D call TRBD1 (5 bases). The V gene lost 2 bases and the J gene lost 0 bases, with 9 bases spanning the gap. CDR1 and CDR2 (germline): SGHRS, YFSETQ. The length of the CDR3 is 15 residues.

The V and J genes are TRBV19 and TRBJ1-5; D is possibly TRBD1 (6 bases). The CDR3 loop spans 16 amino acids. The germline V and J ends were trimmed by 2 bases and 1 base, with 12 bases remaining between them. Germline V lookup: CDR1 LNHDA, CDR2 SQIVND (reference sequence). The CDR3 DNA is TGTGCCAGTAGTATAAGGCCGGGGGCAAGCAATCAGCCCCAGCATTTT. Translating gives CASSIRPGASNQPQHF.

This sequence joins TRBV4-1 and TRBJ1-5, with 8 positions matching TRBD1. Losses at the gene ends were 5 bases for V and 5 bases for J; bases not matched to a gene: 8. CDR1 MGHRA and CDR2 YSYEKL come from the germline V gene. The CDR3 has 15 amino acids. The CDR3 coding sequence is TGCGCCAGCAGCGGGAGGTCAGGGGGCCATCAGCCCCAGCATTTT. It is translated as CASSGRSGGHQPQHF.

This sequence joins TRBV5-1 and TRBJ2-7, with 7 bases aligning to TRBD2. V shed 0 bases and J 5 bases; nucleotides not matched to a gene: 11. The germline CDR1 and CDR2 sequences are SGHRS and YFSETQ. CDR3 length: 16 amino acids. CDR3 sequence: CASSLVIAGVFDEQYF. The CDR3 DNA follows: TGCGCCAGCAGCTTGGTAATCGCGGGAGTATTCGACGAGCAGTACTTC.

The CDR3 nucleotides read TGTGCCAGCTCACCCGGCGGGAATGCCAACGAGCAGTACTTC. Protein: CASSPGGNANEQYF. This sequence joins TRBV18 and TRBJ2-7; a possible D gene is TRBD2 (6 bases). The CDR3 has 14 amino acids. Deletions cut 3 bases from V and 5 bases from J, with 14 bases between. CDR1 and CDR2 from the germline V gene are KGHSH and LQKENI.

The chain uses TRBV29-1 and TRBJ1-4, with 8 bases lining up with TRBD1. V lost 6 bases, J lost 8 bases, and 8 bases stayed unmatched. Germline V CDR1 and CDR2: SQVTM, ANQGSEA. The CDR3 has 13 amino acids. The CDR3 loop is CSVLDRVREKLFF. CDR3 coding DNA: TGCAGCGTACTGGACAGGGTGAGGGAAAAACTGTTTTTT.